This T cell receptor (beta chain) was obtained from a study of shared clonotypes between healthy human individuals. Study observations and caveats: Sampling covered blood only; tissue repertoires likely differ.

The method was immunoSEQ multiplex PCR; TCRdb's version includes in-frame clones alone and lacks a portion of them. The profile shows about 1.1 million clones, 70% to 80% of them singletons. Details on this clone: Its antigen is still unknown.

Trimming shortened V by 7 bases and J by 9 bases, and 12 bases separated the two germline ends. This CDR3 comprises 11 residues. Germline values: CDR1 SEHNR, CDR2 FQNEAQ (reference sequence). This sequence was found in a man between 18 and 29 years old in good health. Some clones in this sample may be carry-over from other donors' samples. Sequencing input: memory CD4+ T cells from PBMCs. The subset was: CD45RA-negative fraction. The chain combines TRBV7-9 with TRBJ1-1; possibly TRBD1 for D (5 bases). The CDR3 sequence is CASTLSGKAFF. The CDR3 DNA reads as TGTGCCAGCACCTTGTCAGGGAAAGCTTTCTTT.